This T cell receptor beta chain was sequenced in a study of T cell responses to AZD1222 COVID-19 vaccine. Study-wide findings and caveats: Clonal diversity was possibly underestimated, and white British individuals and females predominated among donors. Seropositivity was recorded at baseline in only a handful of AZD1222 recipients.

Data came from immunoSEQ multiplex PCR; TCRdb stores just in-frame clones and leaves some out. This table has around 88,000 clones, about 86% appearing once. Comments on this clone: What it recognizes is unknown.

Here the sequenced sample was peripheral blood, taken on day 0 of AZD1222 vaccination. This clonotype was obtained from an adult in good health.

CDR3 bases: TGTGCCAGCATTTCATGGCCCAGGGGCACAGATACGCAGTATTTT. The encoded protein is CASISWPRGTDTQYF. The V call is TRBV6-6, the J call TRBJ2-3, with TRBD1 as a possible D gene (5 bases). The V gene lost 7 bases and the J gene lost 1 base, with 15 bases spanning the gap. Per the germline V gene, CDR1 is MNHNY and CDR2 is SVGAGI (reference sequence). The CDR3 is 15 amino acids.